This T cell receptor (beta chain) appears in the sequencing data of a study of T cell changes during pregnancy in multiple sclerosis. This clone has more than one count but fewer than ten. The CDR3 has 16 amino acids. V dropped 2 bases and J dropped 2 bases, with 16 bases sitting between them. Germline CDR1 reads LNHNV; CDR2 reads YYDKDF (reference sequence). The table came from immunoSEQ multiplex PCR; TCRdb's copy has only in-frame clones and leaves some out. This table holds some 54,000 clones, 93% found once. This TCR was recovered from a female donor with multiple sclerosis, enrolled in a pregnancy study. V usage is TRBV15 and J usage is TRBJ2-7; D perhaps matches TRBD2 (6 bases). The sequenced sample was peripheral blood, obtained after pregnancy. In nucleotides, the CDR3 is TGTGCCACCAGCAGACTCGGCGGGACGAAAGCCTACGAGCAGTACTTC. This translates into CATSRLGGTKAYEQYF.